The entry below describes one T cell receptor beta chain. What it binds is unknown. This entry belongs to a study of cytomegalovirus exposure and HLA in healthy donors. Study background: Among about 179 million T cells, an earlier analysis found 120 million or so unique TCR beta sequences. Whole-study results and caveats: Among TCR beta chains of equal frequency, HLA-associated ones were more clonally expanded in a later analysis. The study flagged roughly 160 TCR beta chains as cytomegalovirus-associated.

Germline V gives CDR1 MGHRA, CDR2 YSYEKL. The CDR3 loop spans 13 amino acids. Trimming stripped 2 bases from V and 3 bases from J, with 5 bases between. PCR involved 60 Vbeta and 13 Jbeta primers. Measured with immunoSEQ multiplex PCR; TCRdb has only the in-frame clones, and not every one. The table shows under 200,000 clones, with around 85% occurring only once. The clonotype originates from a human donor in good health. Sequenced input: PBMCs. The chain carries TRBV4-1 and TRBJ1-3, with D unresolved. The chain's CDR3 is CASSQIDGNTIYF. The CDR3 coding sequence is TGCGCCAGCAGCCAAATAGATGGAAACACCATATATTTT.